This T cell receptor (beta chain) appears in the sequencing data of a study of shared clonotypes between healthy human individuals. Overall study results and limits: Lower generation probabilities were found for non-shared clonotypes than for those shared by all four donors. A few donors had approximately 4.6% of their naive CD4 clonotypes in common.

Deep was the level used in running the assay. TCRdb keeps only in-frame clones here, not all; method: immunoSEQ multiplex PCR. The table has 2.5 million or so clones, around 94% seen once. Notes on this clone: The antigen remains unidentified.

Germline V gene lookup returns CDR1 MNHEY and CDR2 SVGAGI. CDR3 length equals 14 residues. V lost 7 bases and J 0 bases, leaving 12 bases between the germline ends. The sequenced sample consisted of naive CD4+ T cells sorted from blood. Described subset: CD45RA+ positively selected. This clonotype was sampled from a man between 18 and 29 years old in good health. V usage is TRBV6-5 and J usage is TRBJ1-1; tentative D call: TRBD1 (5 bases). CDR3 sequence reads: CASTRAVMNTEAFF. In DNA form, the CDR3 reads TGTGCCAGCACCAGGGCAGTCATGAACACTGAAGCTTTCTTT.